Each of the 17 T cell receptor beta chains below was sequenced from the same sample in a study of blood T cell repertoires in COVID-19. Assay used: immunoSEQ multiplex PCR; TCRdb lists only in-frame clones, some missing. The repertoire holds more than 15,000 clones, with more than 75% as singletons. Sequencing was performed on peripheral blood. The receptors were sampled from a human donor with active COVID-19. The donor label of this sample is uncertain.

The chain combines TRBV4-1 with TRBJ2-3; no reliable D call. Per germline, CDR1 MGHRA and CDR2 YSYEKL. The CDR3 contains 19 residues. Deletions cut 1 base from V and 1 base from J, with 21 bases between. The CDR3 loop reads CASSQGFVRGRTRTDTQYF. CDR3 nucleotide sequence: TGCGCCAGCAGCCAAGGATTCGTACGCGGTCGTACTCGCACAGATACGCAGTATTTT.

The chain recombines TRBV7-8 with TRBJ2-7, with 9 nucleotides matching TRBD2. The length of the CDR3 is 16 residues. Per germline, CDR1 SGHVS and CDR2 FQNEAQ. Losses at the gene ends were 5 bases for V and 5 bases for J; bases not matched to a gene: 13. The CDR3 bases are TGTGCCAGCAGCGACTCAACGTCCGGGACTAGCAACGAGCAGTACTTC. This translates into CASSDSTSGTSNEQYF.

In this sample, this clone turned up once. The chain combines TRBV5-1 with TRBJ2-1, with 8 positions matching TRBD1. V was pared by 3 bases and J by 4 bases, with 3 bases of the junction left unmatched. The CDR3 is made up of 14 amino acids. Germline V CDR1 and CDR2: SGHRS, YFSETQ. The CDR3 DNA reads TGCGCCAGCAGCTCAGGGGGCGAATACAATGAGCAGTTCTTC. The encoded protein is CASSSGGEYNEQFF.

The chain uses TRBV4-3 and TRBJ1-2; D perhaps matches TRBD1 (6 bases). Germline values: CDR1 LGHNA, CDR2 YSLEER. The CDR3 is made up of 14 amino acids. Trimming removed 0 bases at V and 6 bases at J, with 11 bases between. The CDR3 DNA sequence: TGCGCCAGCAGCCAAGATCGGGGGGCGGATGGCTACACCTTC. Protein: CASSQDRGADGYTF.

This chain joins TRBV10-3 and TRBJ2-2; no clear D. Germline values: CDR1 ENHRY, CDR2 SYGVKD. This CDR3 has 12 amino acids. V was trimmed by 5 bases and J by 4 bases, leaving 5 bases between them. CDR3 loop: CAISSVTGELFF. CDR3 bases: TGTGCCATCAGTTCTGTCACCGGGGAGCTGTTTTTT.

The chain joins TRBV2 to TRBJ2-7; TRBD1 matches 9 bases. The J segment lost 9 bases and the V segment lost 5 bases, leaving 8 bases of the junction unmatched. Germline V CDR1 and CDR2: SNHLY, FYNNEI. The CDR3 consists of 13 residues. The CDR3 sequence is CASSPGTGTVQYF. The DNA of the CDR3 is TGTGCCAGCAGTCCCGGGACAGGGACAGTGCAGTACTTC.

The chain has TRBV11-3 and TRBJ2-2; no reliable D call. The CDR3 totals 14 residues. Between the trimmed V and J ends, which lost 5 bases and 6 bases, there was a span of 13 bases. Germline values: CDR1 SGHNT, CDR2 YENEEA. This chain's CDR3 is CASSRIDGSGELFF. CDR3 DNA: TGTGCCAGCAGCCGAATCGACGGGTCCGGGGAGCTGTTTTTT.

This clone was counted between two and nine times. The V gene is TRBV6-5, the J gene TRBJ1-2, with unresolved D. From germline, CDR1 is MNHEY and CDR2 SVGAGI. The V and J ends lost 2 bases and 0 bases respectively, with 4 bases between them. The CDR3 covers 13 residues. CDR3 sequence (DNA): TGTGCCAGCAGTTACGGAGCTAACTATGGCTACACCTTC. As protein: CASSYGANYGYTF.

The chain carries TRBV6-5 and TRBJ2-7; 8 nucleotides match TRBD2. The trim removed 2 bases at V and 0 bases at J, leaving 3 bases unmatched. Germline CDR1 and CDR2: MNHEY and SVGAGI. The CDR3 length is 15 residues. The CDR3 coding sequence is TGTGCCAGCAGTTACCGGCGGGGGGTCTCCTACGAGCAGTACTTC. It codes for CASSYRRGVSYEQYF.

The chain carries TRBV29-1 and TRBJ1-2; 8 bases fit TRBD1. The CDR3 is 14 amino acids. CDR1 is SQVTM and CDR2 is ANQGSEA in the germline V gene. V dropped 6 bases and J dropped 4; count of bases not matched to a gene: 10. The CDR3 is CSVDPGTGIYGYTF. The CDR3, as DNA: TGCAGCGTCGATCCCGGGACAGGTATCTATGGCTACACCTTC. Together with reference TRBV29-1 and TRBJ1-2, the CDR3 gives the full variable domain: SAVISQKPSRDICQRGTSLTIQCQVDSQVTMMFWYRQQPGQSLTLIATANQGSEATYESGFVIDKFPISRPNLTFSTLTVSNMSPEDSSIYLCSVDPGTGIYGYTFGSGTRLTVV.

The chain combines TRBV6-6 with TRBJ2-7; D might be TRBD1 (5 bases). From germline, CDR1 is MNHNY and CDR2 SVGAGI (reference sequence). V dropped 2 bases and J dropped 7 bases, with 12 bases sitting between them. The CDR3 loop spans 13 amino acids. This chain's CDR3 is CASSYDRFGEQYF. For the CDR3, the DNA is TGTGCCAGCAGTTACGACAGATTTGGAGAGCAGTACTTC.

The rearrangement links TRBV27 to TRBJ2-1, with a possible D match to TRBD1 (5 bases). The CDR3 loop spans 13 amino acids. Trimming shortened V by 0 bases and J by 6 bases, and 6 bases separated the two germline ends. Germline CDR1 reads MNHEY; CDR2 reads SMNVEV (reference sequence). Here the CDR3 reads CASSLSQGNEQFF. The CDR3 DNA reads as TGTGCCAGCAGTTTATCTCAGGGCAATGAGCAGTTCTTC.

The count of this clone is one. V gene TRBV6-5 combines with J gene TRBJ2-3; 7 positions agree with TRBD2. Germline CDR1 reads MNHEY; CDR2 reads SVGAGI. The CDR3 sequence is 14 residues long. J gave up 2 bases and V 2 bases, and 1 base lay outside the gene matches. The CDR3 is CASSYGRDTDTQYF. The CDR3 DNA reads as TGTGCCAGCAGTTACGGGAGGGACACAGATACGCAGTATTTT.

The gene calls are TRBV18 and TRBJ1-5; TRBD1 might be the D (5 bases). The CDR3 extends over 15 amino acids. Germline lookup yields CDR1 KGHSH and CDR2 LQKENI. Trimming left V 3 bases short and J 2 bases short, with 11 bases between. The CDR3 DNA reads TGTGCCAGCTCACCCCCGGGAGGGGGCAATCAGCCCCAGCATTTT. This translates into CASSPPGGGNQPQHF.

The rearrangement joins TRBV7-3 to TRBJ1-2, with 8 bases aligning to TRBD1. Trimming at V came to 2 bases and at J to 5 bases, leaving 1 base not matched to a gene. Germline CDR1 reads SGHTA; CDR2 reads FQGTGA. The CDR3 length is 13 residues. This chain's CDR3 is CASSLGQGYGYTF. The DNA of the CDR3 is TGTGCCAGCAGCTTAGGACAGGGTTATGGCTACACCTTC.

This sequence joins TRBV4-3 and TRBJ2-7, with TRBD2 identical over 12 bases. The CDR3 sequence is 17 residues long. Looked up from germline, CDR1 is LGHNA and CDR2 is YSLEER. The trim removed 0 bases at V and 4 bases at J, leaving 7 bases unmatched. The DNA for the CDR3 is TGCGCCAGCAGCCAAGAATACCTAGCGGGAGGGAGGTACGAGCAGTACTTC. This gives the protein CASSQEYLAGGRYEQYF.

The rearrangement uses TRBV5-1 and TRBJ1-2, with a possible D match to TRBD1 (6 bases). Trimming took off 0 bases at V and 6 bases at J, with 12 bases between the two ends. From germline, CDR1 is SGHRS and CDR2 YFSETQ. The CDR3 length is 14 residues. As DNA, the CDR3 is TGCGCCAGCAGCTTGGCGGGCAGGGGAGATGGCTACACCTTC. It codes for CASSLAGRGDGYTF.